This TCR beta chain was sequenced during a study of chemoradiotherapy in HPV16-positive cancers. Some clones are missing from TCRdb's copy, which holds only in-frame ones; the method was immunoSEQ multiplex PCR. The repertoire holds about 4,400 clones, with approximately 72% as singletons. The TCR sequence derives from a human donor with HPV-associated anogenital cancer. Here the sequenced sample was tumor tissue, taken from a patient who underwent chemoradiotherapy.

The DNA of the CDR3 is TGTGCCAGTAGTATACACCGGGACAGGACTTATGGCTACACCTTC. Translated, it gives CASSIHRDRTYGYTF. The gene calls are TRBV19 and TRBJ1-2, with 8 nucleotides matching TRBD1. Germline V lookup: CDR1 LNHDA, CDR2 SQIVND (reference sequence). V lost 2 bases, J lost 5 bases, and 7 bases stayed unmatched. The CDR3 totals 15 residues.